These T cell receptor beta chains were read from a single sample in a study of T cells in tuberculosis. Method: immunoSEQ multiplex PCR; TCRdb's copy keeps in-frame clones and lacks some. This sample has roughly 60,000 clones, with 81% found just once. Sequencing used CD1b-GMM tetramer-negative cells sorted from PBMCs. Receptor source: an adult woman with latent tuberculosis. The CDR3 runs from the conserved cysteine through the conserved F or W. A D gene is named only where the DNA matches it firmly. Not all rows give a size; the values are once, few, many and, for expanded clones, a class.

>-|-|TRBV19|TRBJ1-2
CASTWAGGYTF
TGTGCCAGTACGTGGGCGGGGGGCTACACCTTC
>-|few|TRBV7-3|TRBJ1-6
CASSLQENSPLHF
TGTGCCAGCAGCTTACAGGAAAATTCACCCCTCCACTTT
>TRBD2|-|TRBV11-2|TRBJ2-1
CASSLASGRINEQFF
TGTGCCAGCAGCTTAGCTAGCGGGAGGATCAATGAGCAGTTCTTC
>TRBD2|-|TRBV29-1|TRBJ2-3
CSIILAEKPTDTQYF
TGCAGCATTATCCTAGCGGAGAAACCCACAGATACGCAGTATTTT
>TRBD1|-|TRBV2|TRBJ1-1
CASILGQGSAEAFF
TGTGCCAGCATCCTGGGACAGGGGAGCGCTGAAGCTTTCTTT
>TRBD1|-|TRBV28|TRBJ2-2
CASRKRQGETGELFF
TGTGCCAGCAGAAAGAGACAGGGAGAGACCGGGGAGCTGTTTTTT
>TRBD1|-|TRBV7-2|TRBJ1-1
CASSPGGPNTEAFF
TGTGCCAGCAGCCCAGGGGGCCCGAACACTGAAGCTTTCTTT
>TRBD2|-|TRBV7-2|TRBJ2-3
CASSPQGGGSGGTQYF
TGTGCCAGCAGCCCCCAGGGCGGGGGGAGCGGCGGGACGCAGTATTTT
>TRBD2|-|TRBV28|TRBJ2-3
CASSLGLAGVYPSTDTQYF
TGTGCCAGCAGTTTGGGACTAGCGGGAGTTTACCCTAGCACAGATACGCAGTATTTT
>-|few|TRBV19|TRBJ1-3
CASSIDNSGNTIYF
TGTGCCAGTAGTATAGATAACTCTGGAAACACCATATATTTT
>-|-|TRBV6-6|TRBJ2-7
CASSQGSHGYEQYF
TGTGCCAGCAGCCAGGGATCCCACGGCTACGAGCAGTACTTC
>-|few|TRBV19|TRBJ1-2
CASSIRSYGYTF
TGTGCCAGTAGTATTCGGTCCTATGGCTACACCTTC
>-|-|TRBV30|TRBJ1-6
CAWSVSGVGGSPLHF
TGTGCCTGGAGTGTATCCGGGGTAGGGGGTTCACCCCTCCACTTT
>-|few|TRBV19|TRBJ1-4
CASSAPGQQNEKLFF
TGTGCCAGTAGTGCCCCCGGACAGCAGAATGAAAAACTGTTTTTT
>TRBD2|-|TRBV7-2|TRBJ2-7
CASSSKREWGSYEQYF
TGTGCCAGCAGCTCGAAGCGGGAGTGGGGGTCCTACGAGCAGTACTTC
>-|-|TRBV21-1|TRBJ2-3
CASSKSGSGPDGTDTQYF
TGTGCCAGCAGCAAAAGTGGTAGCGGGCCAGACGGCACAGATACGCAGTATTTT
>-|-|TRBV7-2|TRBJ2-7
CASSLGPLAAYEQYF
TGTGCCAGCAGCTTAGGGCCCCTAGCAGCCTACGAGCAGTACTTC
>TRBD2|once|TRBV29-1|TRBJ2-1
CSVDSGLAGVDEQFF
TGCAGCGTTGACTCGGGGCTAGCGGGAGTAGATGAGCAGTTCTTC
>TRBD1|-|TRBV7-9|TRBJ2-2
CASSSTGTGNTGELFF
TGTGCCAGCAGCTCTACCGGGACAGGGAACACCGGGGAGCTGTTTTTT
>-|once|TRBV28|TRBJ2-7
CASTPRQINYEQYF
TGTGCCAGCACACCAAGACAGATTAACTACGAGCAGTACTTC
>TRBD1|-|TRBV18|TRBJ1-2
CASSPPAQGVDYGYTF
TGTGCCAGCTCACCACCAGCACAGGGGGTTGACTATGGCTACACCTTC
>TRBD2|-|TRBV7-8|TRBJ2-3
CASSYIAGRTDTQYF
TGTGCCAGCAGCTATATAGCGGGGCGCACAGATACGCAGTATTTT
>-|-|TRBV29-1|TRBJ2-5
CSADALGPGETQYF
TGCAGCGCTGACGCCCTGGGTCCGGGAGAGACCCAGTACTTC
>-|once|TRBV5-1|TRBJ1-2
CASSPATNYGYTF
TGCGCCAGCTCCCCCGCGACAAACTATGGCTACACCTTC
>TRBD1|-|TRBV18|TRBJ2-7
CASSDRDRGYEQHF
TGTGCCAGCTCAGACCGGGACAGGGGATACGAGCAGCACTTC
>-|-|TRBV29-1|TRBJ2-3
CSVDAAGSTDTQYF
TGCAGCGTTGACGCGGCTGGATCCACAGATACGCAGTATTTT